A selection of T cell receptor beta chains follows, all from one sample in a study of Graves' ophthalmopathy and Graves' hyperthyroidism. Via MiXCR, TCRdb re-called the multiplex PCR reads, giving one row per CDR3 protein. The table includes a few hundred thousand distinct CDR3 sequences, roughly 16% detected once. Sequences were obtained from peripheral blood. These receptors came from an adult man with Graves' ophthalmopathy. CDR3s include the opening cysteine and the closing phenylalanine or tryptophan. The D gene is left open where the match is weak. A row's size may be missing; if present it is once, few, many or a size class.

size,J,D,V,CDR3,DNA
few,TRBJ1-6,.,TRBV6-2/TRBV6-3,CASRGSVYNSPLHF,TGTGCCAGCAGAGGGTCGGTATATAATTCACCCCTCCACTTT
few,TRBJ1-1,TRBD1,TRBV6-2/TRBV6-3,CASSYSYGTANTEAFF,TGTGCCAGCAGTTACTCTTACGGGACAGCGAACACTGAAGCTTTCTTT
many,TRBJ2-5,.,TRBV20-1,CSARDYIAAETQYF,TGCAGTGCTAGAGATTATATAGCAGCGGAGACCCAGTACTTC
many,TRBJ2-7,.,TRBV7-2,CASSYTLSSYEQYF,TGTGCCAGCAGCTACACATTGAGCTCCTACGAGCAGTACTTC
many,TRBJ2-5,.,TRBV28,CAGRETGAGETQYF,TGTGCCGGCAGAGAAACAGGTGCGGGAGAGACCCAGTACTTC
many,TRBJ2-7,.,TRBV20-1,CSARSDSAYEQYF,TGCAGTGCTAGATCCGACTCCGCCTACGAGCAGTACTTC
many,TRBJ1-3,TRBD1,TRBV29-1,CSVEDYEGAGGNTIYF,TGCAGCGTTGAAGATTACGAGGGGGCGGGTGGAAACACCATATATTTT
.,TRBJ2-1,TRBD2,TRBV12-3/TRBV12-4,CASTKLAGALYNEQFF,TGTGCCAGCACGAAACTAGCGGGGGCTTTATACAATGAGCAGTTCTTC
few,TRBJ1-1,.,TRBV7-2,CASSLHPTMNTEAFF,TGTGCCAGCAGCTTACACCCAACCATGAACACTGAAGCTTTCTTT
.,TRBJ2-2,.,TRBV6-4,CASSEGADKNTGELFF,TGTGCCAGCAGTGAGGGAGCGGACAAGAACACCGGGGAGCTGTTTTTT
many,TRBJ2-7,.,TRBV6-2/TRBV6-3,CASRQNSGGGEQYF,TGTGCCAGCAGACAAAACTCGGGGGGCGGCGAGCAGTACTTC
.,TRBJ2-7,TRBD1,TRBV12-3/TRBV12-4,CASSTRQGAEQYF,TGTGCCAGCAGCACTCGACAGGGGGCGGAGCAGTACTTC
many,TRBJ1-1,.,TRBV7-8,CASSFSQVNTEAFF,TGTGCCAGCAGCTTTTCACAGGTGAACACTGAAGCTTTCTTT
many,TRBJ2-5,.,TRBV12-3/TRBV12-4,CASSFRTDQETQYF,TGTGCCAGCAGTTTCAGGACGGACCAAGAGACCCAGTACTTC
.,TRBJ2-2,.,TRBV6-1,CASRSNGGPGELFF,TGTGCCAGCAGGTCAAACGGGGGTCCCGGGGAGCTGTTTTTT
many,TRBJ1-2,.,TRBV28,CASSFGRSGYTF,TGTGCCAGCAGTTTCGGCCGGAGTGGCTACACCTTC
many,TRBJ1-1,.,TRBV7-9,CASSLTRGEEAFF,TGTGCCAGCAGCCTAACGCGGGGGGAGGAAGCTTTCTTT
many,TRBJ2-2,.,TRBV9,CASSETSLGELFF,TGTGCCAGCAGCGAGACATCCCTAGGGGAGCTGTTTTTT
many,TRBJ1-2,.,TRBV11-2,CASSLVGVLEHF,TGTGCCAGCAGCTTAGTCGGTGTCCTAGAACATTTC
many,TRBJ1-2,TRBD1,TRBV6-5,CASSATGQGGGYTF,TGTGCCAGCAGCGCTACGGGACAGGGCGGTGGCTACACCTTC
many,TRBJ1-6,.,TRBV6-5,CASALRARASSYNSPLHF,TGTGCCAGCGCCCTAAGGGCAAGGGCAAGCTCCTATAATTCACCCCTCCACTTT
many,TRBJ1-2,.,TRBV27,CASSLFSAGNYGYTF,TGTGCCAGCAGTTTATTTTCGGCTGGAAACTATGGCTACACCTTC
many,TRBJ1-1,.,TRBV6-4,CASTHAPGQGEAFF,TGTGCCAGCACGCATGCCCCAGGGCAAGGTGAAGCTTTCTTT
.,TRBJ2-2,.,TRBV5-1,CASSWELSTGELFF,TGCGCCAGCAGCTGGGAACTGTCCACCGGGGAGCTGTTTTTT
many,TRBJ2-7,TRBD1,TRBV7-6,CASSLGQVNSYEQYF,TGTGCCAGCAGCCTGGGACAGGTTAACTCCTACGAGCAGTACTTC
many,TRBJ2-2,.,TRBV6-2/TRBV6-3,CASSYRLGAGELFF,TGTGCCAGCAGTTACAGACTAGGGGCCGGGGAGCTGTTTTTT
many,TRBJ2-7,TRBD1,TRBV6-2/TRBV6-3,CASSYDTGTVGSYEQYF,TGTGCCAGCAGTTACGATACCGGGACAGTCGGATCCTACGAGCAGTACTTC
many,TRBJ2-7,.,TRBV30,CAWSFAYEQYF,TGTGCCTGGAGTTTCGCCTACGAGCAGTACTTC
many,TRBJ1-2,.,TRBV29-1,CSVVSYDTGYGYTF,TGCAGCGTTGTATCTTACGACACGGGCTATGGCTACACCTTC
many,TRBJ2-5,.,TRBV19,CATRGLSQETQYF,TGTGCCACCCGAGGACTATCCCAAGAGACCCAGTACTTC
few,TRBJ2-5,.,TRBV6-1,CASSESSPAGIPQYF,TGTGCCAGCAGTGAATCGTCCCCGGCAGGGATCCCCCAGTACTTC
many,TRBJ1-2,.,TRBV19,CASMISRETSNYGYTF,TGTGCCAGTATGATCAGCCGGGAGACTTCTAACTATGGCTACACCTTC
.,TRBJ2-5,TRBD2,TRBV7-9,CASSPSLAGGETQYF,TGTGCCAGCAGCCCGTCGCTAGCGGGAGGGGAGACCCAGTACTTC
many,TRBJ2-7,TRBD1,TRBV12-3/TRBV12-4,CASSRRTGGYEQYF,TGTGCCAGCAGTCGTCGGACAGGGGGCTACGAGCAGTACTTC
many,TRBJ1-1,TRBD1,TRBV7-9,CASSLQGGQTEAFF,TGTGCCAGCAGCTTACAGGGGGGGCAAACTGAAGCTTTCTTT
many,TRBJ1-1,.,TRBV6-1,CASSGGPGNTEAFF,TGTGCCAGCAGTGGGGGCCCGGGGAACACTGAAGCTTTCTTT
few,TRBJ1-5,TRBD1,TRBV2,CASKGQGYSNQPQHF,TGTGCCAGCAAGGGACAGGGGTATAGCAATCAGCCCCAGCATTTT
many,TRBJ2-5,.,TRBV12-3/TRBV12-4,CASSLVATSQETQYF,TGTGCCAGCAGTTTAGTTGCGACTAGCCAAGAGACCCAGTACTTC
few,TRBJ1-6,TRBD1,TRBV6-5,CASSYAGQGAQGSPLHF,TGTGCCAGCAGTTACGCCGGACAGGGGGCGCAGGGTTCACCCCTCCACTTT
many,TRBJ2-5,.,TRBV6-2/TRBV6-3,CASSYTPGRETQYF,TGTGCCAGCAGTTACACTCCGGGGCGGGAGACCCAGTACTTC
many,TRBJ2-7,TRBD1,TRBV7-9,CASSLEGQGHEQYF,TGTGCCAGCAGCTTAGAGGGACAGGGCCACGAGCAGTACTTC
many,TRBJ2-5,.,TRBV29-1,CSVEGTNQETQYF,TGCAGCGTTGAAGGGACGAACCAAGAGACCCAGTACTTC
many,TRBJ2-5,.,TRBV25-1,CASSVPGSGETQYF,TGTGCCAGCAGTGTTCCAGGGTCGGGGGAGACCCAGTACTTC
few,TRBJ2-7,TRBD2,TRBV3-1,CASSPSLAGANEQYF,TGTGCCAGCAGCCCTTCACTAGCGGGGGCCAACGAGCAGTACTTC
many,TRBJ2-7,.,TRBV30,CAWSSGIDEQYF,TGTGCCTGGAGTTCAGGGATCGACGAGCAGTACTTC
many,TRBJ2-5,.,TRBV13,CASSPYLSGAETQYF,TGTGCCAGCAGCCCTTATCTCTCAGGGGCAGAGACCCAGTACTTC
many,TRBJ1-1,TRBD1,TRBV28,CASSFSRGLNTEAFF,TGTGCCAGCAGTTTTTCAAGGGGGCTGAACACTGAAGCTTTCTTT
many,TRBJ1-6,.,TRBV20-1,CSAPVDGVGSLHF,TGCAGTGCCCCCGTGGATGGGGTGGGATCCCTCCACTTT
many,TRBJ1-1,.,TRBV6-1,CASISGHYEAFF,TGTGCCAGCATCAGCGGTCACTATGAAGCTTTCTTT
.,TRBJ2-7,TRBD1,TRBV6-2/TRBV6-3,CASSRTGHYEQYF,TGTGCCAGCAGCAGGACAGGCCACTACGAGCAGTACTTC
many,TRBJ1-6,.,TRBV6-5,CASSYGAGLNSPLHF,TGTGCCAGCAGTTACGGGGCAGGCCTTAATTCACCCCTCCACTTT
.,TRBJ2-6,TRBD2,TRBV2,CASSDAPGLAGVTGANVLTF,TGTGCCAGCAGTGATGCCCCGGGACTAGCGGGAGTCACTGGGGCCAACGTCCTGACTTTC